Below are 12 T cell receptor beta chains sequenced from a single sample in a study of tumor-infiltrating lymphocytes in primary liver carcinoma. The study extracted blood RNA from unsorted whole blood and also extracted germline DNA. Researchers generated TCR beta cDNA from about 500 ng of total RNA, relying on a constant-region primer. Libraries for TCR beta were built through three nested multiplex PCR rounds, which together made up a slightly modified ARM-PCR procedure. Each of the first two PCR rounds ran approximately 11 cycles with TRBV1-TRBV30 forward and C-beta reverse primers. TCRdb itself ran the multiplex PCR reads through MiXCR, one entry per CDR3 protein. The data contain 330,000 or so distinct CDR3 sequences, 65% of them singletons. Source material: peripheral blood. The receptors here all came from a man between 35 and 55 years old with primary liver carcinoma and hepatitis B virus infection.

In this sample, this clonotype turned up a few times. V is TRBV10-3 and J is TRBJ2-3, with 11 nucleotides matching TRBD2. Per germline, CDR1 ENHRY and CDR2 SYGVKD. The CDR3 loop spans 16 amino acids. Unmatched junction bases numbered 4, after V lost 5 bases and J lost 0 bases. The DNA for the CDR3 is TGTGCCATCAGTCAACTAGCGGGGGCTAGCACAGATACGCAGTATTTT. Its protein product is CAISQLAGASTDTQYF.

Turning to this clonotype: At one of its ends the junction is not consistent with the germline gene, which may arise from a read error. As DNA, the CDR3 is TGTGCCAGCAGCTTAGGCCTAGCACGGGAGACCCAATACTTC. Translated: CASSLGLARETQYF. V and J are TRBV11-2 and TRBJ2-5, with D tentatively TRBD2 (6 bases). Germline V gives CDR1 SGHAT, CDR2 FQNNGV. This CDR3 is 14 amino acids long.

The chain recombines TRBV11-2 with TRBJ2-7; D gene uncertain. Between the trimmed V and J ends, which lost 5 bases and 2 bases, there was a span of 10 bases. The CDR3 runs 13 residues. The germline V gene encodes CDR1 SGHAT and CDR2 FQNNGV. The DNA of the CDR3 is TGTGCCAGCAGCCCTCTATGCCCCTACGAGCAGTACTTC. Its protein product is CASSPLCPYEQYF. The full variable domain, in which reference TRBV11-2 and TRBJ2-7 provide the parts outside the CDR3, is EAGVAQSPRYKIIEKRQSVAFWCNPISGHATLYWYQQILGQGPKLLIQFQNNGVVDDSQLPKDRFSAERLKGVDSTLKIQPAKLEDSAVYLCASSPLCPYEQYFGPGTRLTVT.

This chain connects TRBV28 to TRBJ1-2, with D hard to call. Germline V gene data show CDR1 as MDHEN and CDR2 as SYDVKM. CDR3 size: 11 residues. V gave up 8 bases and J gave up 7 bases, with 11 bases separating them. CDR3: CASGNGVGYTF. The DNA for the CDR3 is TGTGCCAGCGGTAACGGGGTTGGCTACACCTTC.

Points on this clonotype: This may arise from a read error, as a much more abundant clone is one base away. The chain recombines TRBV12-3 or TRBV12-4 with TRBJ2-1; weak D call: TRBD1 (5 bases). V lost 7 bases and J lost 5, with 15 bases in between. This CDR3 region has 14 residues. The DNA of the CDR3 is TGTGCCAGCACCTTACCGTGGGGCAACAATGAGCAGTTCTTC. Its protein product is CASTLPWGNNEQFF.

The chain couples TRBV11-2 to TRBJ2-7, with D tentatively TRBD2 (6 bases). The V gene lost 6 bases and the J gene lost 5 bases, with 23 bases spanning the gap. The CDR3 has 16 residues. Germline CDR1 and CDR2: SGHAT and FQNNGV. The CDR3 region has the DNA TGTGCCAGCAGTTTAAGCAGCGGGCCTCTGTCCAACGAGCAGTACTTC. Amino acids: CASSLSSGPLSNEQYF.

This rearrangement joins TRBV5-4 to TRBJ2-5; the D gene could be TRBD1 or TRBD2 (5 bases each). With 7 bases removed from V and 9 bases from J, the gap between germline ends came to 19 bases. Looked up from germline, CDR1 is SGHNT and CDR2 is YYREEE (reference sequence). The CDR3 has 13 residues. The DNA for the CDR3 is TGTGCCAGCTCATTATGGGGGAAAAAGGCCCAGTACTTC. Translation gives CASSLWGKKAQYF.

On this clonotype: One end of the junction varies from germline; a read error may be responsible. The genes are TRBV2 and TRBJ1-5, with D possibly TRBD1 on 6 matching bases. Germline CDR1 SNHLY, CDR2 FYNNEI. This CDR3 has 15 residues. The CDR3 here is CASRDRTTSNQPQHF. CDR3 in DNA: TGTGCCAGCAGGGACAGAACGACTAGCAATCAACCCCAGCATTTT.

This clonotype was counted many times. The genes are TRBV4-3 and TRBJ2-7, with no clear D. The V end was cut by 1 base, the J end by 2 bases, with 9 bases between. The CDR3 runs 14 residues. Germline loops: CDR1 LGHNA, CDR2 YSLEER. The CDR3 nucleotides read TGCGCCAGCAGCCAAGGAGTAGGACCCTACGAGCAGTACTTC. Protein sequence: CASSQGVGPYEQYF.

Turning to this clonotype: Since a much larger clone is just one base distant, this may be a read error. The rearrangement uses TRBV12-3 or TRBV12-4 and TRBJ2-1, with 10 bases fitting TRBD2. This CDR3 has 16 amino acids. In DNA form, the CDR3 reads TGTGCCAGCAGTTTACCTAGCGGGAGTTCCTGCAATGAGCAGTTCTTC. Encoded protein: CASSLPSGSSCNEQFF.

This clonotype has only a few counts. CDR3 DNA sequence: TGCGCCAGCAGTGCCGGGTCGTGGGACACCGGGGAGCTGTTTTTT. As protein: CASSAGSWDTGELFF. V and J are TRBV10-1 and TRBJ2-2; D is uncertain. V was clipped by 4 bases and J by 3 bases, with 12 bases between them. Germline-derived CDR1 and CDR2 are WNHNN and SYGVQD (reference sequence). This CDR3 is 15 amino acids long.

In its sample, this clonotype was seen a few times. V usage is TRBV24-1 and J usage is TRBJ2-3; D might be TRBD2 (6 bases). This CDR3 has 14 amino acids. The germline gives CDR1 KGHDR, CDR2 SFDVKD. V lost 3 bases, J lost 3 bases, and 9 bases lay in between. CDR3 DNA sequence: TGTGCCACCAGTGATCCCGGGAGAACAGATACGCAGTATTTT. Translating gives CATSDPGRTDTQYF.